This TCR beta chain stems from a study of beta chain features in type 1 diabetes. On the study more broadly: Patients looked much like healthy donors when it came to age, gender and cell yields. Fewer than 110 million sorted cells were examined across all samples.

Study conclusions and caveats: Moderate but significant shortening of TCRB CDR3s was recorded in all four CD4+ subsets from Type 1 diabetes patients. For patients, the naive, central memory and Treg TCRB repertoires appeared more alike than for healthy donors.

CDR1 and CDR2 (germline): SGHAT, FQNNGV. The CDR3 has 13 amino acids. V lost 1 base and J lost 7, with 10 bases in between. This clone was seen a handful of times. Its antigen is not identified. TCRB transcripts that were expressed got sequenced, as all of the isolated RNA had been reverse transcribed. Produced via immunoSEQ multiplex PCR; TCRdb's table is partial and in-frame only. The table includes roughly 100,000 clones, 28% detected once. The rearrangement links TRBV11-2 to TRBJ2-5, with D possibly matching TRBD1 (6 bases). The sequenced material came from central memory CD4+ T cells from blood. This sequence was found in a woman aged 18 to 35 with type 1 diabetes. CDR3 DNA: TGTGCCAGCAGCTTAGCAAGAGGGGGGACCCAGTACTTC. Its translation: CASSLARGGTQYF.